Shown below are 3 T cell receptor beta chains from a single sample sequenced in a study of CD8+CD57+ T cells in acquired aplastic anemia. Flow cytometry had shown expanded CD8+CD57+ cells in the patients chosen for sequencing. Both TCR beta VDJ combination and CDR3 sequence profiling were carried out. Genomic DNA was the template for this profiling. MiXCR, run by TCRdb on the reads, gives a single entry per CDR3 protein. Found here are about 150,000 distinct CDR3 sequences, about 50% of them singletons; the top ten hold about 30%. The sequenced material came from sorted CD4+, CD8+, or CD8+CD57+ T cells (not recorded which) from PBMCs. The receptor set was obtained from a human donor with aplastic anemia.

The chain links TRBV2 to TRBJ2-4, with TRBD2 matching 10 bases. The CDR3 covers 12 residues. CDR1 and CDR2 from the germline V gene are SNHLY and FYNNEI. The junction had 4 bases not matched to a gene; V was cut back by 2 bases and J by 15 bases. This CDR3 reads CASSETTSGWYF. The DNA for the CDR3 is TGTGCCAGCAGTGAAACGACTAGCGGGTGGTACTTC.

J is TRBJ1-5 and V is TRBV12-3 or TRBV12-4, with D hard to call. V was trimmed by 6 bases and J by 0 bases, leaving 9 bases between them. The CDR3 runs to 14 residues. The CDR3 protein is CASSPWHSNQPQHF. The CDR3 DNA reads TGTGCCAGCAGCCCTTGGCATAGCAATCAGCCCCAGCATTTT.

The chain links TRBV11-3 to TRBJ2-7; the D gene is possibly TRBD2 (6 bases). The germline CDR1 and CDR2 sequences are SGHNT and YENEEA. This CDR3 has 14 residues. V dropped 3 bases and J dropped 0 bases, with 9 bases sitting between them. CDR3: CASSFRESSYEQYF. For the CDR3, the DNA is TGTGCCAGCAGCTTTCGGGAGAGCTCCTACGAGCAGTACTTC.